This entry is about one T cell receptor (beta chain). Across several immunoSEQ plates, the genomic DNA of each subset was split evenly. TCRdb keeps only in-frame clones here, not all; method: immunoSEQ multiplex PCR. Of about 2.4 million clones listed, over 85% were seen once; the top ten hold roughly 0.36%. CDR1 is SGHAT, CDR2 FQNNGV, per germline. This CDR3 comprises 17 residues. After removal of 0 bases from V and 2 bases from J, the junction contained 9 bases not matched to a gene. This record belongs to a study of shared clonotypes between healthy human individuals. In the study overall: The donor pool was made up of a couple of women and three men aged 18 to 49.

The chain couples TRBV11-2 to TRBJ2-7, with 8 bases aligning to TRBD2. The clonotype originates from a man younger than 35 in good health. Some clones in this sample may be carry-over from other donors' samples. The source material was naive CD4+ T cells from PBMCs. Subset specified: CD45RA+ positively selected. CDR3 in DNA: TGTGCCAGCAGCTTAGACTTGGCGGCGGGAGGACCCTACGAGCAGTACTTC. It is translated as CASSLDLAAGGPYEQYF.